This section outlines one T cell receptor (beta chain) sequence together with its context. Its antigen is currently unknown. These data belong to a study of cytomegalovirus exposure and HLA in healthy donors. On the study more broadly: Across 350 to 500 genotyped donors, over 70% landed in the Caucasian-associated ancestry cluster. Study observations and caveats: A later analysis, which compared TCR beta chains of equal frequency, found the HLA-associated ones more clonally expanded.

Researchers ran the PCR with 60 Vbeta and 13 Jbeta primers. The assay was immunoSEQ multiplex PCR, and TCRdb's table has in-frame clones only and misses some. The sample holds fewer than 180,000 clones; 60% to 70% are singletons and the top ten take approximately 7%. The CDR3 contains 15 residues. Trimming pared 5 bases from V and 1 base from J, leaving 14 bases between. The V gene's germline CDR1 is WSHSY and CDR2 SAAADI. The receptor was isolated from a woman aged 55 to 70 in good health and CMV-seropositive. The sample taken for sequencing was PBMCs. The gene calls are TRBV10-2 and TRBJ2-5, with D perhaps matching TRBD2 (6 bases). The CDR3 nucleotides read TGCGCCAGCAGTCAGGAACTAGCCTCCCAAGAGACCCAGTACTTC. It is translated as CASSQELASQETQYF.